These 13 T cell receptor beta chains came from one sample sequenced in a study of cytomegalovirus exposure and HLA in healthy donors. The PCR was carried out with 60 Vbeta primers and 13 Jbeta primers. Sequencing used immunoSEQ multiplex PCR; TCRdb keeps in-frame clones, though not all of them. This sample has some 150,000 clones; over 60% occur once, and the top ten carry more than 4.5%. Sequenced material: PBMCs. The receptors stem from a woman between 50 and 59 years old in good health and CMV-seronegative.

This clone has only a few counts. The genes are TRBV5-4 and TRBJ1-1; D possibly corresponds to TRBD1 (6 bases). Looked up from germline, CDR1 is SGHNT and CDR2 is YYREEE (reference sequence). This CDR3 is 12 amino acids long. V shed 4 bases and J shed 10 bases, with 14 bases lying between them. CDR3 coding DNA: TGTGCCAGCAGCCTCGATAGAGGGGGAGCTTTCTTT. It translates to CASSLDRGGAFF.

This clone has just one count. The V gene is TRBV5-1, the J gene TRBJ2-7; 8 bases are shared with TRBD1. Germline assignment: CDR1 SGHRS and CDR2 YFSETQ. The CDR3 covers 14 residues. J lost 3 bases, V lost 4 bases, and 6 bases had no gene match. The CDR3 loop reads CASSIRDRLYEQYF. The DNA for the CDR3 is TGCGCCAGCAGCATCCGGGACAGGCTCTACGAGCAGTACTTC.

The chain recombines TRBV4-1 with TRBJ1-4; a weak D match, TRBD1 (6 bases). The germline V gene has CDR1 MGHRA and CDR2 YSYEKL. V was shortened by 1 base and J by 5 bases, with 11 bases between the two germline ends. The CDR3 runs to 15 residues. DNA of the CDR3: TGCGCCAGCAGCCAAGGAACAGGGACGAATGAAAAACTGTTTTTT. Translated, it gives CASSQGTGTNEKLFF.

V is TRBV5-8 and J is TRBJ1-6; TRBD1 matches at 10 bases. This CDR3 region has 13 residues. The germline CDR1 and CDR2 sequences are SGHTS and YDEGEE. The ends lost 8 bases at V and 10 bases at J; junction bases unmatched: 6. CDR3 in amino acids: CASFRDRGSPLHF. In nucleotides, the CDR3 is TGTGCCAGTTTCCGGGACAGGGGCTCACCCCTCCACTTT.

This chain uses TRBV9 with TRBJ1-1; a weak D match, TRBD1 (5 bases). Germline CDR1 reads SGDLS; CDR2 reads YYNGEE. V was cut by 0 bases and J by 11 bases, with 20 bases left in between. The CDR3 is 15 amino acids. CDR3 nucleotides: TGTGCCAGCAGCGTAGGTGGCAGGGTGGGAAGTGAGGCTTTCTTT. Translating gives CASSVGGRVGSEAFF.

The chain links TRBV7-2 to TRBJ1-3; tentatively, D is TRBD1 (5 bases). This CDR3 has 15 residues. In germline, CDR1 is SGHTA, CDR2 FQGNSA. Trimming took 0 bases from V and 4 from J, leaving 10 bases between them. This CDR3 is CASSLAGHFGNTIYF. CDR3 nucleotides: TGTGCCAGCAGCTTAGCCGGACACTTCGGAAACACCATATATTTT.

The V call is TRBV29-1, the J call TRBJ2-3, with D tentatively TRBD2 (6 bases). V was cut by 6 bases and J by 3 bases, with 13 bases left in between. CDR3 length equals 13 residues. Germline CDR1 is SQVTM and CDR2 is ANQGSEA. In nucleotides, the CDR3 is TGCAGCGTCCACCGACTAGATACAGATACGCAGTATTTT. It is translated as CSVHRLDTDTQYF.

The chain combines TRBV19 with TRBJ1-6, with D uncertain. This CDR3 contains 12 residues. Looked up from germline, CDR1 is LNHDA and CDR2 is SQIVND (reference sequence). V gave up 8 bases and J gave up 9 bases, with 11 bases separating them. In DNA form, the CDR3 reads TGTGCCAGTTCCCCGGGTGTTTCACCCCTCCACTTT. This encodes CASSPGVSPLHF. Looking up the rest from reference TRBV19 and TRBJ1-6 gives the full variable domain: DGGITQSPKYLFRKEGQNVTLSCEQNLNHDAMYWYRQDPGQGLRLIYYSQIVNDFQKGDIAEGYSVSREKKESFPLTVTSAQKNPTAFYLCASSPGVSPLHFGNGTRLTVT.

This chain joins TRBV5-8 and TRBJ2-5; 13 nucleotides match TRBD2. Germline CDR1 is SGHTS and CDR2 is YDEGEE. V was pared by 2 bases and J by 7 bases, with 5 bases of the junction left unmatched. The CDR3 consists of 15 residues. The CDR3 DNA is TGTGCCAGCAGCTTCCGGACTAGCGGGGGAGGGACCCAGTACTTC. Translating it yields CASSFRTSGGGTQYF.

The chain carries TRBV2 and TRBJ2-3; 8 nucleotides agree with TRBD1. CDR3 length: 15 amino acids. V dropped 1 base and J dropped 2; count of bases not matched to a gene: 2. Per the germline V gene, CDR1 is SNHLY and CDR2 is FYNNEI. This CDR3 reads CASSEEDRVTDTQYF. The DNA for the CDR3 is TGTGCCAGCAGTGAAGAGGACAGGGTCACAGATACGCAGTATTTT.

The chain couples TRBV15 to TRBJ2-3; perhaps TRBD2 as D (6 bases). The CDR3 extends over 12 amino acids. CDR1 LNHNV and CDR2 YYDKDF come from the germline V gene (reference sequence). V lost 3 bases to trimming and J lost 14 bases, with 15 bases between them. As DNA, the CDR3 is TGTGCCACCAGCAGGCTTCGGGAGAAACGGTATTTT. The encoded protein is CATSRLREKRYF.

The J gene is TRBJ1-3, the V gene TRBV6-6, with TRBD1 as a possible D gene (5 bases). CDR1 and CDR2 (germline): MNHNY, SVGAGI (reference sequence). V was cut by 4 bases and J by 0 bases, with 13 bases left in between. This CDR3 spans 16 amino acids. The CDR3 sequence: CASSSAGPYSGNTIYF. The CDR3 DNA follows: TGTGCCAGCAGTTCGGCAGGGCCTTACTCTGGAAACACCATATATTTT.

The gene calls are TRBV18 and TRBJ1-1; D is perhaps TRBD1 (6 bases). Germline assignment: CDR1 KGHSH and CDR2 LQKENI. Trimming pared 5 bases from V and 5 bases from J, leaving 15 bases between. The CDR3 extends over 14 amino acids. The chain's CDR3 is CASSNLGGGTEAFF. As DNA, the CDR3 is TGTGCCAGCTCAAACCTGGGAGGGGGAACTGAAGCTTTCTTT.